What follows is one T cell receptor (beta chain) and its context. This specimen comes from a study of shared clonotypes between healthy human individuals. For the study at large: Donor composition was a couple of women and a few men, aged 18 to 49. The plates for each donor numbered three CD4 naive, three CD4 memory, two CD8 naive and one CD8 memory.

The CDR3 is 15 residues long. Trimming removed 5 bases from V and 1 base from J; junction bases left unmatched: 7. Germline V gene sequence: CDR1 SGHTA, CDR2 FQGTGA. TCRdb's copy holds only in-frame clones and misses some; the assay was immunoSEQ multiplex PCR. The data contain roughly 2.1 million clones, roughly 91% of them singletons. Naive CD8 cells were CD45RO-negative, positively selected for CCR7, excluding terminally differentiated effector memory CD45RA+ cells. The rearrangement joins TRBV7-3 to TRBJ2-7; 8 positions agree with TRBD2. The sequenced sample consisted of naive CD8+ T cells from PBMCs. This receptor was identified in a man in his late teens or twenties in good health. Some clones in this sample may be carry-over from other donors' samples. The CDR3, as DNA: TGTGCCAGCAGCCCGTTTTCGGGAGGGTCCTACGAGCAGTACTTC. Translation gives CASSPFSGGSYEQYF.